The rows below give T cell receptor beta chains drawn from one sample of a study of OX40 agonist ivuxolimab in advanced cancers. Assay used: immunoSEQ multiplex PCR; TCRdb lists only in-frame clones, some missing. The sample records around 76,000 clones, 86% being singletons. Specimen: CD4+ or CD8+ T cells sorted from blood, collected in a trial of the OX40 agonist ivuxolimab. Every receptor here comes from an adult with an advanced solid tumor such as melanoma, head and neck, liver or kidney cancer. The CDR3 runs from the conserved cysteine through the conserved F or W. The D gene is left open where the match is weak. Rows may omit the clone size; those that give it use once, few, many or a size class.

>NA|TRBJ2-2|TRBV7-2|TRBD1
CASSLGRGSGELFF
TGTGCCAGCAGCTTAGGCAGGGGGTCCGGGGAGCTGTTTTTT
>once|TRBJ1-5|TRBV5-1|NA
CASSLGGTSSNQPQHF
TGCGCCAGCAGCTTGGGGGGCACCTCTAGCAATCAGCCCCAGCATTTT
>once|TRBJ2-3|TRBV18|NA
CASSADEAQYF
TGTGCCAGCTCCGCAGACGAGGCGCAGTATTTT
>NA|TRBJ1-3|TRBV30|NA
CAWRQGNTIYF
TGTGCCTGGAGACAAGGAAACACCATATATTTT
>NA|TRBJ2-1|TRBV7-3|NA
CASSIGHGDEQFF
TGTGCCAGCAGCATTGGACACGGGGATGAGCAGTTCTTC
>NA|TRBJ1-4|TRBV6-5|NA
CASSYRKPNEKLFF
TGTGCCAGCAGTTACCGGAAGCCTAATGAAAAACTGTTTTTT
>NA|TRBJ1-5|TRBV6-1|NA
CASGQNNQPQHF
TGTGCCAGCGGACAGAACAATCAGCCCCAGCATTTT
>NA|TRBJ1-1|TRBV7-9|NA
CASSFTVNTEAFF
TGTGCCAGCAGCTTTACCGTGAACACTGAAGCTTTCTTT
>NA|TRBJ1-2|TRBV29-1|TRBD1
CSVEGQPFYGYTF
TGCAGCGTTGAGGGACAGCCTTTCTATGGCTACACCTTC
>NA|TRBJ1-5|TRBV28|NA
CASSLNQPQHF
TGTGCCAGCAGTCTCAATCAGCCCCAGCATTTT